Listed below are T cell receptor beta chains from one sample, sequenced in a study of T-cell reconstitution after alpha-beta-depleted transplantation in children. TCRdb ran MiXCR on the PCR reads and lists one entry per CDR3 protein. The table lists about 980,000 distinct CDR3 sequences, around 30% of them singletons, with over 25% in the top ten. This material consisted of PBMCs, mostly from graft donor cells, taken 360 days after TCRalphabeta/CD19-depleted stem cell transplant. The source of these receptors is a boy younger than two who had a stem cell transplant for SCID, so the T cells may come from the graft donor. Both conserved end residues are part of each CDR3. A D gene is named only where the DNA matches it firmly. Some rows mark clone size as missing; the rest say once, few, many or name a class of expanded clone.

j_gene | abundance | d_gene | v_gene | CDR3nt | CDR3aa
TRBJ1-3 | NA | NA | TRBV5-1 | TGCGCCAGCAGCAGAGTTAGATACACCATATATTTT | CASSRVRYTIYF
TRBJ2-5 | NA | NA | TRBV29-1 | TGCAGCGTTGCGGGACACAGGTACCAAGAGACCCAGTACTTC | CSVAGHRYQETQYF
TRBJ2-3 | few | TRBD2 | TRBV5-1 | TGCGCCAGCAGCTTATTCCCTAGCGGGGGAACTAGCACAGATACGCAGTATTTT | CASSLFPSGGTSTDTQYF
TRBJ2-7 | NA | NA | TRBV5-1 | TGCGCCAGCAGCTTGAGAGGTTGGGGGGAGTTTTACGAGCAGTACTTC | CASSLRGWGEFYEQYF
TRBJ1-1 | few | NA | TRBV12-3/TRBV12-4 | TGTGCCAGCAGTCCTATCAGGGCCATGAACACTGAAGCTTTCTTT | CASSPIRAMNTEAFF
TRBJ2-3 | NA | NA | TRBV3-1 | TGTGCCAGCAGCCCGCTCAGCGGAGATACGCAGTATTTT | CASSPLSGDTQYF
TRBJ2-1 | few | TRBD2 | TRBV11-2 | TGTGCCAGCAGCTTATCCTCTAGCGGGGGGCCCTCCTACAATGAGCAGTTCTTC | CASSLSSSGGPSYNEQFF
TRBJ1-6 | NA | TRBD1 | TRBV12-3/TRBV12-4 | TGTGCCAGCAGTTTAGCGCTCGGGACAGGGATGGGTACCCTCCACTTT | CASSLALGTGMGTLHF
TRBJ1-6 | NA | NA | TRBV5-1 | TGCGCCAGCAGCGCTGTCGCTACTTTGGGGGGTTCACCCCTCCACTTT | CASSAVATLGGSPLHF
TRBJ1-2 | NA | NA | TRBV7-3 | TGTGCCAGCTCGCGGGGGGAACAGGACTATGGCTACACCTTC | CASSRGEQDYGYTF
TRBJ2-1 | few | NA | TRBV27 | TGTGCCAGCAGTTTAAGGGGATGGGATGAGCAGTTCTTC | CASSLRGWDEQFF
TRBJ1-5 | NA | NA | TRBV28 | TGTGCCACACACCCCGGCGGCAGCAATCAGCCCCAGCATTTT | CATHPGGSNQPQHF
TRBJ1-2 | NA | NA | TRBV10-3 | TGTGCCATCAGTGAGTCCCTTTTGCTCTACCCAGGGCATGGCTACACCTTC | CAISESLLLYPGHGYTF
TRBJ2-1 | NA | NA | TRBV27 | TGTGCCAGCAGTTTATCTAGCCCTCCATACAATGAGCAGTTCTTC | CASSLSSPPYNEQFF